The clone carrying this T cell receptor (beta chain) has only one observation. This entry is derived from a study of blood T cell repertoires in COVID-19. Background on the study: Italy, Spain and the United States were the sources of the convalescent and acute COVID-19 samples. PBMCs, B-cell-depleted T cells, or T cells were the source of the cDNA or gDNA that made up the material.

The CDR3 extends over 14 amino acids. Methods used by the authors: Amplified reference gene primers provided the basis for estimating nucleated cell counts. Clones were read by immunoSEQ multiplex PCR, and TCRdb kept only the in-frame ones, dropping some. The V and J calls and clone size are taken from that table; D and trimming were inferred from the DNA. Altogether around 150,000 clones are present, about 87% being singletons, with the ten largest covering approximately 10%. The sequenced material came from peripheral blood. This receptor was taken from a woman aged 70-85 years with COVID-19, enrolled during active disease. V usage is TRBV21-1 and J usage is TRBJ1-6; the tabulated D call, TRBD1, remains unverified against the DNA. TRBV21-1 is a documented pseudogene. DNA for the CDR3: TGTGCCAGCAGGGGACAGGGACATAATTCACCCCTCCACTTT. It yields the protein CASRGQGHNSPLHF.